This TCR beta chain originates from a study of sequential checkpoint blockade in melanoma. As for the study in general: Randomization was 1:1 between first-line nivolumab→ipilimumab and ipilimumab→nivolumab. After both sequences, patients received maintenance nivolumab.

Produced via immunoSEQ multiplex PCR; TCRdb's table is partial and in-frame only. The data hold about 20,000 clones, with more than 60% observed a single time. As to treatment: randomized to nivolumab then ipilimumab (arm A) or the reverse (arm B). No patient had prior DNA-damaging chemotherapy. PBMC sorting kept live CD3+CD8+ cells without CD19 or CD56. The CDR3 has 15 residues. With V trimmed by 2 bases and J by 4 bases, 4 bases remained unmatched. Germline loops: CDR1 SGHRS, CDR2 YFSETQ. This TCR was recovered from a human donor with melanoma. The chain employs TRBV5-1 and TRBJ1-3; TRBD1 aligns across 9 bases. Specimen: CD8+ T cells sorted from blood (inferred from file names), collected from a patient given nivolumab and ipilimumab in sequence. Here the CDR3 reads CASSFGTGRGNTIYF. CDR3 coding DNA: TGCGCCAGCAGCTTCGGGACAGGGAGGGGAAACACCATATATTTT.